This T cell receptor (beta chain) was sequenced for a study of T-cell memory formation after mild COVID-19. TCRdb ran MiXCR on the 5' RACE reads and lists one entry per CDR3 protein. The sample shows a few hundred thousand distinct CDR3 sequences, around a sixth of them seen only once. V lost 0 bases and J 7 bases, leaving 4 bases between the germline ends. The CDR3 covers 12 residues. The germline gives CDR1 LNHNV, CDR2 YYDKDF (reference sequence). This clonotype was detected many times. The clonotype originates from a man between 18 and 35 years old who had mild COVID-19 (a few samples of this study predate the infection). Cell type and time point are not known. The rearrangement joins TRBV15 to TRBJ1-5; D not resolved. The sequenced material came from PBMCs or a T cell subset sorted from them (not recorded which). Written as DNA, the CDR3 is TGTGCCACCAGCAGAGATAACCAGCCCCAGCATTTT. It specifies CATSRDNQPQHF.